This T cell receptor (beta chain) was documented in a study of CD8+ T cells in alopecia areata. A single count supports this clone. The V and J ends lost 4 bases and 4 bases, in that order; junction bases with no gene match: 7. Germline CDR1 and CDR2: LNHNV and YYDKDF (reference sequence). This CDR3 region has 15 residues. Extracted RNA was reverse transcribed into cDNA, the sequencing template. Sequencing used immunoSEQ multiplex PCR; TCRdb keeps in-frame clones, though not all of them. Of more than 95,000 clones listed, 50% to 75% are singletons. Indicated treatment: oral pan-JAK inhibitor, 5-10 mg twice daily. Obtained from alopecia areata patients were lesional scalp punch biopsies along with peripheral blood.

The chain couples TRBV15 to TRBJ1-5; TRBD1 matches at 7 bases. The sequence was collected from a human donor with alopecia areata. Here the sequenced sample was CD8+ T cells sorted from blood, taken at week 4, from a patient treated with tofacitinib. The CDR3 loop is CATSTWDSQNQPQHF. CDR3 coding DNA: TGTGCCACCAGCACATGGGACAGCCAAAATCAGCCCCAGCATTTT.